Listed here is a single T cell receptor beta chain. This clonotype was recorded at least ten times. What this receptor recognizes is not known. The sample holds no much larger clone one base away, and base qualities are not on file. The record originates from a study of T cells in Graves' hyperthyroidism and ophthalmopathy (dated 2019 in TCRdb). Looking at the study overall: Peripheral blood was collected at initial diagnosis, before any treatment. A discovery cohort of about a hundred patients, 43 with Graves' ophthalmopathy and 55 to 65 with stable Graves' hyperthyroidism, was used to find distinguishing TCR V-J signatures. Prospective prediction of ophthalmopathy was tested in an independent validation cohort consisting of 18 to 20 hyperthyroidism patients and approximately 16 patients who later progressed to ophthalmopathy. The 100 or so discovery patients were randomly split 7:3 into training and test sets. Thyroid tissue and blood T-cell repertoires from roughly 6 Graves' hyperthyroidism patients were also compared in the study. Once sampling was done, hyperthyroidism patients were given methimazole at a starting dose of 30 mg daily, whereas ophthalmopathy patients were given high-dose intravenous methylprednisolone. The paper describes TCR Vbeta CDR3 sequencing of about 140 peripheral blood samples, made up of 43 ophthalmopathy patients, some 80 hyperthyroidism patients and 17 progressor patients. Here is what the overall study found, with its caveats: In cross-validation, a model built on a 13 V-J signature told ophthalmopathy apart from stable hyperthyroidism with under 90% sensitivity and about 81% specificity, and in testing the same model reached 80%/75%. Sample size was not statistically predetermined, and blinding of investigators to group allocation was not performed. During validation, the model predicted progression to ophthalmopathy a median of roughly six months ahead of onset, with just under 71% sensitivity and about 75% specificity. Most expanded thyroid clonotypes (frequency above 0.001) were also detected in blood, a finding suggesting that blood repertoires may reflect thyroid immune responses.

V was cut back by 2 bases and J by 2 bases, leaving a gap of 16 bases between them. The CDR3 has 16 amino acids, counting the end cysteine and phenylalanine. Solely the CDR3 DNA is kept, with 48 bases framed from the first base. The germline V gene (reference sequence) sets CDR1 to MNHEY and CDR2 to SMNVEV. TCR beta CDR3 regions were amplified from RNA transcripts. The TCR CDR3 was subjected to a first round of RT-PCR using the HTBI primer set and the Qiagen OneStep RT-PCR kit. A second multiplex PCR round built the libraries, followed by size selection and purification. The libraries were sequenced on an Illumina HiSeq2000 using paired-end 100 bp reads. The study's own analysis went as follows. SOAPnuke was used to process the raw data, throwing out any read that contained adapters or uncalled bases, had a mean Phred below 15, or lacked an exact constant-primer or identifier match. High-quality paired reads were merged with COPE v1.2.5, and unique nucleotide sequences were defined as clonotypes. MiTCR v1.1 was used to align clonotypes to the IMGT TRBV, TRBD and TRBJ reference segments. Only V-J combinations with frequency above 0.0001, covering 99.2% of repertoires, were analysed. A TCS score was defined as the ratio of F50 (clonal expansion) to E x V (chaos), with BLOSUM62-based TCRdist applied between CDR3 peptides within each V-J. Welch's t-statistics and random forest reduced fewer than 600 V-J features to roughly 13, which were used in a naive Bayes classifier (R e1071). The raw public data were reprocessed by TCRdb itself: fastp quality trimming at Q25, MiXCR clonotype calling, in-frame beta chains only. One record per CDR3 amino acid sequence lists the most common genes and DNA. TCRdb, not the authors, supplied the V and J calls. The sample table shows under 250,000 distinct CDR3 sequences, and about 25% are seen once. The leading ten clones occupy around 40% of the sample.

Moderately to severely active disease, a Clinical Activity Score of at least 3, a NOSPECS grade of at least 4, and a duration under 3 months were present in ophthalmopathy patients. The study excluded patients with uncontrolled infections, other autoimmune diseases, pregnancy or lactation. Diagnoses relied on clinical symptoms, serum thyroxine and TRAb, thyroid ultrasound and orbital computed tomography. Ficoll-Paque density gradient centrifugation was used to isolate PBMCs from 8 to 10 ml of fresh peripheral blood. Total RNA was extracted with Trizol reagent, and quality was checked on an Agilent 2100 Bioanalyzer.

This TCR came from a middle-aged woman with Graves' ophthalmopathy. The specimen sequenced was blood. Recombination joined TRBV27 with TRBJ2-7; the best D guess is TRBD1, with 6 bases matching. The DNA sequence is as follows: TGTGCCAGCAGTTTAAGGGTCGCGACAGGCACCTACGAGCAGTACTTC. This yields the protein CASSLRVATGTYEQYF.